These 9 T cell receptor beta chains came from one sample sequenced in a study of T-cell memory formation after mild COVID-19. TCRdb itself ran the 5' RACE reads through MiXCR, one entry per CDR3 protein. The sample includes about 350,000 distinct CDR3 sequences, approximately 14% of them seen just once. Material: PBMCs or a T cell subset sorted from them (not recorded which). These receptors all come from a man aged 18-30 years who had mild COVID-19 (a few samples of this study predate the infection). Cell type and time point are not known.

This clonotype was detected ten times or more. CDR3 sequence: CASSPQGRGSGNTIYF. The CDR3 coding sequence is TGCGCCAGCAGCCCACAGGGTAGGGGTTCTGGAAACACCATATATTTT. The genes are TRBV5-1 and TRBJ1-3; TRBD1 might be the D (6 bases). V shed 4 bases and J shed 1 base, with 15 bases lying between them. The CDR3 spans 16 residues. The germline V gene encodes CDR1 SGHRS and CDR2 YFSETQ.

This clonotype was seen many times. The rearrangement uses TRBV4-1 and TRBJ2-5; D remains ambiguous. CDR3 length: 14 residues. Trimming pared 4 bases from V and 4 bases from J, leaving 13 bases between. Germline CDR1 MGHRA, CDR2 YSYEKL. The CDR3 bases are TGCGCCAGCAGCCTACCACAATCTGGAGAGACCCAGTACTTC. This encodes CASSLPQSGETQYF.

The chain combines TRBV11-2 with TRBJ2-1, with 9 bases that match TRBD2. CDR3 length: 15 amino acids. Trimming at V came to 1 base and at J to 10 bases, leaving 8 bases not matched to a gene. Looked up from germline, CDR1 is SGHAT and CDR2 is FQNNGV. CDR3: CASSLGLAGMGEQFF. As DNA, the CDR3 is TGTGCCAGCAGCTTAGGGCTAGCGGGGATGGGGGAGCAGTTCTTC. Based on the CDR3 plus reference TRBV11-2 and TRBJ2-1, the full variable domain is EAGVAQSPRYKIIEKRQSVAFWCNPISGHATLYWYQQILGQGPKLLIQFQNNGVVDDSQLPKDRFSAERLKGVDSTLKIQPAKLEDSAVYLCASSLGLAGMGEQFFGPGTRLTVL.

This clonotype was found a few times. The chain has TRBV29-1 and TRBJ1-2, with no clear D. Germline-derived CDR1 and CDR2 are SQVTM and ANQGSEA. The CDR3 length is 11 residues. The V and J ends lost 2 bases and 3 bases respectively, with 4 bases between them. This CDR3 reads CSVERDYGYTF. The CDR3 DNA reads TGCAGCGTTGAAAGGGACTATGGCTACACCTTC.

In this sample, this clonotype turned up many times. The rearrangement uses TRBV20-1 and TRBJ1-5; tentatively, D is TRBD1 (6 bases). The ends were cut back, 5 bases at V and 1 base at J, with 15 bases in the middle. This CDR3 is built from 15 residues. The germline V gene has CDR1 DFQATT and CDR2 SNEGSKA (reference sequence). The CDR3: CSAPRGQGSNQPQHF. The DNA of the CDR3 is TGCAGTGCTCCCCGGGGCCAGGGGAGCAATCAGCCCCAGCATTTT.

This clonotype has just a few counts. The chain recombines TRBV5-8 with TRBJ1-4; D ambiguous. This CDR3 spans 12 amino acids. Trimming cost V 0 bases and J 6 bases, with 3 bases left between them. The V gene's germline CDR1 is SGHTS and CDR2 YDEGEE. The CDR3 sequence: CASSLGHEKLFF. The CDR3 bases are TGTGCCAGCAGCTTGGGGCATGAAAAACTGTTTTTT.

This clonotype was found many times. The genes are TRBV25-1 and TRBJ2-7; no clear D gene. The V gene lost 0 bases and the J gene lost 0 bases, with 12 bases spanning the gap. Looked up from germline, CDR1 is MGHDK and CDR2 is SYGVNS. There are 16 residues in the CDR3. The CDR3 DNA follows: TGTGCCAGCAGTGAATATATAGGTGCAAGCTCCTACGAGCAGTACTTC. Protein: CASSEYIGASSYEQYF.

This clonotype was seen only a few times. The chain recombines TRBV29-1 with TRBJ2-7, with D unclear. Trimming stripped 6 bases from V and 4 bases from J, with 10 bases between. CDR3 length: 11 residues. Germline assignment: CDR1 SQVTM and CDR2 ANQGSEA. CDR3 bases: TGCAGCGTCGCGGACGGTTACGAGCAGTACGTC. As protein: CSVADGYEQYV.

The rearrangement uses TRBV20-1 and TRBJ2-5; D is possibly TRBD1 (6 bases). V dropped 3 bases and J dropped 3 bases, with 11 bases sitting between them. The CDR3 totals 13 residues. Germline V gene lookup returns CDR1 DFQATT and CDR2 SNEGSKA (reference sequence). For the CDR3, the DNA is TGCAGTGCTAGGACAGGAATGGAAGAGACCCAGTACTTC. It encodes CSARTGMEETQYF.